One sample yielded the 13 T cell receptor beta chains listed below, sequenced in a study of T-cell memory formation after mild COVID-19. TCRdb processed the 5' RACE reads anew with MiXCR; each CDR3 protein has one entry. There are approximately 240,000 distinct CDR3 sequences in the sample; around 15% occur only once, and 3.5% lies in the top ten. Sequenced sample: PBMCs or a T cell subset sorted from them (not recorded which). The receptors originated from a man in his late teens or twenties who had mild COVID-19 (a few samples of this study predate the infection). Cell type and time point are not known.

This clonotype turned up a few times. DNA for the CDR3: TGTGCCAGCAGCTTGAAGAGACAGGGCTCGGAGCCCCAGCATTTT. It encodes CASSLKRQGSEPQHF. This chain connects TRBV5-5 to TRBJ1-5, with TRBD1 identical over 7 bases. With V trimmed by 1 base and J by 8 bases, 9 bases remained unmatched. CDR3 length: 15 residues. Germline loops: CDR1 SGHKS, CDR2 YYEKEE (reference sequence).

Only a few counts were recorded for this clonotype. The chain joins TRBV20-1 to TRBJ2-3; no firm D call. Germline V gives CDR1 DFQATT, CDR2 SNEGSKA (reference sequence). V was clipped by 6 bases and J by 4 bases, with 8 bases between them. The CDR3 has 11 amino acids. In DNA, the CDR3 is TGCAGTGCGGGCACACCAGATACGCAGTATTTT. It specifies CSAGTPDTQYF.

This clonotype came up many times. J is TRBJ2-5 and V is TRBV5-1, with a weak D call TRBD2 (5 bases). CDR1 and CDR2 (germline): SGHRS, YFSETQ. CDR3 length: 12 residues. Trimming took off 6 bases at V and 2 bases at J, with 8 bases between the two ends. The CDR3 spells CASKEVQETQYF. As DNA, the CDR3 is TGCGCCAGCAAGGAGGTGCAAGAGACCCAGTACTTC.

As DNA, the CDR3 is TGTGCCAGCAGTTACGCCTCGAATTCCGATGGCTACACCTTC. Its protein product is CASSYASNSDGYTF. This chain links TRBV6-5 with TRBJ1-2; unclear D gene. The V gene lost 2 bases and the J gene lost 6 bases, with 13 bases spanning the gap. Germline loops: CDR1 MNHEY, CDR2 SVGAGI. The CDR3 is 14 residues long.

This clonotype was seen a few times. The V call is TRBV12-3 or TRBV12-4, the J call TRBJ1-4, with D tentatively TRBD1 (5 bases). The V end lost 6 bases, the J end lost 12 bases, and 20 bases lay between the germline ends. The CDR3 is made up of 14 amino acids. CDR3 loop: CASRHYPGTGELFF. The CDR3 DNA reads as TGTGCCAGCAGGCACTACCCGGGGACGGGAGAACTGTTTTTT.

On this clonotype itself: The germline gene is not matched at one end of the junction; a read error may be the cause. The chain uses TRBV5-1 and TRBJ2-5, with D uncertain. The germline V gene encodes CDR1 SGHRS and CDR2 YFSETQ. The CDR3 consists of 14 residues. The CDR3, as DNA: TGCGCCAGCAGCGACGATGGGGTAGTACCTTCGGGTCACTTC. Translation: CASSDDGVVPSGHF.

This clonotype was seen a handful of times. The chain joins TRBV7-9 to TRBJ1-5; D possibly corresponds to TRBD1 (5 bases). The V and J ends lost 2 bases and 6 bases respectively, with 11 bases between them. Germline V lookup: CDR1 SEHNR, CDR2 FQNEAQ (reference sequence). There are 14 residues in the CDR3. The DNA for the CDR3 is TGTGCCAGCAGCTTAATGGGGCTGGGTCAGCCCCAGCATTTT. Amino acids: CASSLMGLGQPQHF.

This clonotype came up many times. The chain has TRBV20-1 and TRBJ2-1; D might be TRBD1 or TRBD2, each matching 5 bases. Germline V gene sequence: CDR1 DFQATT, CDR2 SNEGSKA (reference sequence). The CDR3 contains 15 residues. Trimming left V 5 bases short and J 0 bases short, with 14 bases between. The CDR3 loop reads CSAYPPGRSYNEQFF. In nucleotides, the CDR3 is TGCAGTGCTTATCCTCCGGGACGCTCCTACAATGAGCAGTTCTTC.

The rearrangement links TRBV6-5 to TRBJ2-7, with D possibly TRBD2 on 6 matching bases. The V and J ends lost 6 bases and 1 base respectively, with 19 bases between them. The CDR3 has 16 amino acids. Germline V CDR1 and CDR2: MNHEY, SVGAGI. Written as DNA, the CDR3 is TGTGCCAGCAGCCCGGGAGTCTGGCTGGGATCCTACGAGCAGTACGTC. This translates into CASSPGVWLGSYEQYV.

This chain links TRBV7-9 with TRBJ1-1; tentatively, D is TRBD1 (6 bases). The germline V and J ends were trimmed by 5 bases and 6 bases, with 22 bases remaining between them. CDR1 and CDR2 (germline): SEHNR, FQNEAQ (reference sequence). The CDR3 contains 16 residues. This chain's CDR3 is CASSPPGQPRMAEAFF. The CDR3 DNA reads TGTGCCAGCAGCCCCCCCGGACAGCCCAGGATGGCTGAAGCTTTCTTT.

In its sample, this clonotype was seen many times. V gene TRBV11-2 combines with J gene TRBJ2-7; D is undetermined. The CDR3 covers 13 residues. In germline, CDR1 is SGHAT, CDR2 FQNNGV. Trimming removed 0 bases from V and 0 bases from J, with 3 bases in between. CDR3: CASSLEFSYEQYV. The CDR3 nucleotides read TGTGCCAGCAGCTTAGAATTCTCCTACGAGCAGTACGTC.

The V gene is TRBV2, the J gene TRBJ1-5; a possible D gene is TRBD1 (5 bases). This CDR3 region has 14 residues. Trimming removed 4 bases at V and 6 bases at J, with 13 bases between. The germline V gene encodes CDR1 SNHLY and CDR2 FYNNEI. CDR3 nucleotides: TGTGCCAGCAGTGCAATCTTGGGGGGTCAGCCCCAGCATTTT. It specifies CASSAILGGQPQHF.

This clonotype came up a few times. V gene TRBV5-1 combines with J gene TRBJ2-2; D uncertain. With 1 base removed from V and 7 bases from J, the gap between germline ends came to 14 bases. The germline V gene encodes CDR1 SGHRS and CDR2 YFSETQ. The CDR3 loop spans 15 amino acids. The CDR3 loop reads CASSLSVGIGGELFF. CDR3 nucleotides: TGCGCCAGCAGCTTGAGTGTGGGAATAGGCGGGGAGCTGTTTTTT.